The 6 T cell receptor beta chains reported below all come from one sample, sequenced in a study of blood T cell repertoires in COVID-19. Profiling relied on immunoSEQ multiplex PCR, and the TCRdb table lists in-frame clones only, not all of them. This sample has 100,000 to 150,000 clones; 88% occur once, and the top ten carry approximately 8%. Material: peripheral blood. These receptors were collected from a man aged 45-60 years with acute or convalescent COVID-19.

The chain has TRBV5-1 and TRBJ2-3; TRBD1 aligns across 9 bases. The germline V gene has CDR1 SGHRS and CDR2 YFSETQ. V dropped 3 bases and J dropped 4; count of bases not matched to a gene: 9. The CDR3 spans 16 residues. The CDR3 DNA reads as TGCGCCAGCAGCTCCCGCCCGGGACAGGGATCAGATACGCAGTATTTT. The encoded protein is CASSSRPGQGSDTQYF.

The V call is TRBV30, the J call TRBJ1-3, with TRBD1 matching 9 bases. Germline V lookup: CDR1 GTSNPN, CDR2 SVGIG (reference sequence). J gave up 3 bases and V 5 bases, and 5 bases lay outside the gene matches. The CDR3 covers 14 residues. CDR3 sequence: CAWADRGNGNTIYF. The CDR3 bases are TGTGCCTGGGCGGACAGGGGTAATGGAAACACCATATATTTT.

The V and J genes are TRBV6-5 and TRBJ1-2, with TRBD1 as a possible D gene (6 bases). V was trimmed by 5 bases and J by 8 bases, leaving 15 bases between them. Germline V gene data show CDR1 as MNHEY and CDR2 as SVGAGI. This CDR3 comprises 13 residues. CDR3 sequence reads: CASSRTGLGGYTF. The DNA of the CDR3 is TGTGCCAGCAGTCGAACAGGGCTGGGAGGCTACACCTTC.

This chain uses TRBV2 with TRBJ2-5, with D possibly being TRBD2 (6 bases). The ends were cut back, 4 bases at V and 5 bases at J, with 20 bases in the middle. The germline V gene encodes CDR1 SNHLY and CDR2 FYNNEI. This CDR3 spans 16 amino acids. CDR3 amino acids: CASSVPHGGVVETQYF. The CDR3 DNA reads TGTGCCAGCAGTGTTCCGCATGGAGGGGTAGTCGAGACCCAGTACTTC.

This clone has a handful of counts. The CDR3 protein is CASSPLEDRKETQYF. The CDR3 coding sequence is TGTGCCAGCAGCCCCCTAGAGGACAGGAAAGAGACCCAGTACTTC. This chain links TRBV3-1 (or the pseudogene TRBV3-2) with TRBJ2-5; 7 bases are a match to TRBD1. From germline, CDR1 is LGHDT and CDR2 YNNKEL (reference sequence). The trim removed 4 bases at V and 3 bases at J, leaving 8 bases unmatched. The CDR3 is made up of 15 amino acids.

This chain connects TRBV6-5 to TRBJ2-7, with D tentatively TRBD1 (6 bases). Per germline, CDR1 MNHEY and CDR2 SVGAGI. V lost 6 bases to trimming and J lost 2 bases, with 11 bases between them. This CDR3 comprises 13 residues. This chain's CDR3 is CASRKGGAYEQYF. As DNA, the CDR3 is TGTGCCAGCAGAAAAGGGGGTGCCTACGAGCAGTACTTC.